Listed here is a single T cell receptor (beta chain). What this receptor recognizes is not known. One base away there is no much larger clone; base qualities are not given. The method was 5' RACE. The sequencer listed for this sample is Illumina HiSeq 2500. A second about 7 to 12 cycle PCR used a sample-barcoded 5' primer and a J-beta primer mix. Each TCR beta cDNA molecule received a unique molecular identifier from a template-switch 5' adaptor carrying 12 random nucleotides. At least 2.5 million CDR3-containing paired-end reads were obtained from each sample. All of the RNA was converted into first-strand cDNA using the Mint cDNA synthesis kit, with a TRBC-specific oligonucleotide serving as the primer. After uracil-DNA glycosylase treatment, a first 18-cycle PCR used universal primers M1SS and BC2_uni_R on all cDNA. The study's own analysis went as follows. For normalization, 1 million high-quality reads, each with a distinct molecular identifier, were randomly selected from each sample. Reads sharing molecular identifiers were discarded rather than binned into consensus sequences. MiTCR, with a Q25 quality threshold and the strictest error-elimination algorithm, was used for CDR3 identification, clonotype clustering and error correction. A nonparametric unseen species model with Euler transformation was used to estimate lower-bound total TCR beta diversity. TCRdb reprocessed the public reads (quality trimming at Q25 with fastp, clone calling with MiXCR) and kept in-frame beta chains. Identical CDR3 protein sequences are pooled into one entry, listed with their most common genes and DNA. TCRdb's processing, not the authors', yielded these V and J calls. The sample table shows approximately 1.5 million distinct CDR3 sequences, and approximately 43% are seen once. The ten biggest clones cover under 5% of the sample.

V lost 2 bases and J lost 10 bases; the stretch between them is 21 bases long. The CDR3 runs 17 residues from the cysteine to the phenylalanine. The sequence is cut down to CDR3 DNA, 51 bases in frame from base 1. CDR1 and CDR2, per the germline V gene (reference sequence), are MNHNY and SVGAGI. The donors were 40 or so Caucasian individuals from Russia, aged about 6 to 100 years, who were systemically healthy. Each donor gave ten milliliters of peripheral blood, drawn into EDTA-treated Vacutainer tubes. Ficoll-Paque density-gradient centrifugation was used to isolate PBMCs, with at least 6 million per sample. Trizol reagent was used to extract total RNA from PBMCs, with at least 5.5 micrograms per sample. For every donor, an aliquot of PBMCs went through flow cytometry to measure the percentages of naive CD45RAhigh/CD27high T cells. The data are from a study of blood T cells in healthy people across ages (dated by TCRdb to the mid-2010s). For the study in its entirety: In model experiments, template switching captured about one uniquely barcoded TCR beta cDNA molecule for every two T cells. The study measured age-related changes in TCR beta repertoire diversity using deep sequencing normalized with unique cDNA molecular identifiers. The donors were divided into four age groups: young (average roughly 17 years), middle-aged (around 41), aged (under 70) and long-lived (around 80). For two donors (one aged 18 to 30 and one aged 80 or older), the study analyzed two additional independent replicas of 1 million unique cDNA reads from the same blood draw. To avoid experimental bias, donors of different ages were spread randomly across the sequencing lanes.

Study-level results and caveats: Compared with the aged group, the long-lived group had more naive CD4+ T cells, fewer expanded clones and increased TCR diversity, suggesting age selection. Bulk unsorted PBMC profiling prevented conclusive comparison of naive and antigen-experienced compartments. Estimates of total diversity based on one million sequenced T cells were regarded as lower bounds and as underestimates. The percentage of naive T cells measured by flow cytometry correlated strongly with observed TCR beta diversity. As age increased, observed TCR beta diversity per million T cells dropped in a roughly linear way, and a significant reduction was already evident by age 40. Because the CMV infection status of the donors was unknown, age-related changes in expanded clonotypes may potentially have been confounded.

The sequence links TRBV6-6 to TRBJ1-6, with a tentative D gene TRBD1 over 6 matching bases. What was sequenced was blood. The source is a woman between 18 and 29 years old in good health. In nucleotide form, the sequence is TGTGCCAGCAGTTACGAGGGCGGACAGTCCGGTGGATCACCCCTCCACTTT. This sequence encodes CASSYEGGQSGGSPLHF.